Presented here are 16 T cell receptor beta chains from one specimen sequenced in a study of shared clonotypes between healthy human individuals. Sequencing was performed with immunoSEQ multiplex PCR; in TCRdb, only in-frame clones are kept and a portion is missing. The sample includes more than 400,000 clones, approximately 81% of them seen just once. What was sequenced was PBMCs. These receptors all stem from a woman aged 40 to 50 in good health. Some clones in this sample may be carry-over from other donors' samples.

CDR3 sequence: CASSAWTSGRAGEQFF. CDR3 sequence (DNA): TGTGCCAGCAGCGCCTGGACTAGCGGGAGGGCTGGGGAGCAGTTCTTC. This rearrangement joins TRBV9 to TRBJ2-1; 15 positions match TRBD2. J was trimmed by 10 bases and V by 3 bases; bases with no gene match: 8. The CDR3 totals 16 residues. In germline, CDR1 is SGDLS, CDR2 YYNGEE.

The chain couples TRBV5-1 to TRBJ2-7; 14 nucleotides match TRBD2. Per germline, CDR1 SGHRS and CDR2 YFSETQ. J was trimmed by 5 bases and V by 2 bases; bases with no gene match: 3. This CDR3 has 15 amino acids. The CDR3 sequence is CASSFGTSGSDEQYF. In nucleotides, the CDR3 is TGCGCCAGCAGCTTTGGGACTAGCGGGAGCGACGAGCAGTACTTC.

In the case of this clone: With a far larger clone one base away, a read error is the likely cause. The chain employs TRBV29-1 and TRBJ2-7; possibly TRBD2 for D (5 bases). Trimming shortened V by 5 bases and J by 5 bases, and 16 bases separated the two germline ends. The CDR3 spans 13 residues. Germline V gives CDR1 SQVTM, CDR2 ANQGSEA. The chain's CDR3 is CSVRGFTWDEQYF. The CDR3 DNA reads as TGCAGCGTTCGGGGATTTACATGGGACGAGCAGTACTTC.

The chain has TRBV29-1 and TRBJ2-3, with 11 bases fitting TRBD2. V gave up 7 bases and J gave up 5 bases; unmatched junction bases: 11. CDR3 length: 15 amino acids. Germline CDR1 SQVTM, CDR2 ANQGSEA. CDR3 DNA: TGCAGCGGCGGGACTAGCGGCCAATGGGTAGATACGCAGTATTTT. Encoded protein: CSGGTSGQWVDTQYF.

This clone was counted a few times. This chain's CDR3 is CASSYSRFPDTQYF. The CDR3 DNA is TGTGCCAGCAGTTACTCGAGATTTCCAGATACGCAGTATTTT. The chain links TRBV6-5 to TRBJ2-3; no clear D gene. The CDR3 has 14 amino acids. With 0 bases removed from V and 4 bases from J, the gap between germline ends came to 8 bases. Germline assignment: CDR1 MNHEY and CDR2 SVGAGI.

The gene calls are TRBV21-1 and TRBJ2-7; the table's TRBD2 call for D was not verified on the DNA. TRBV21-1 is flagged as a pseudogene. This CDR3 is built from 19 residues. The CDR3: CASSTSGTSGSLLPYEQYF. The DNA for the CDR3 is TGTGCCAGCAGCACCTCCGGGACTAGCGGGAGTTTGTTACCCTACGAGCAGTACTTC.

In DNA, the CDR3 is TGTGCCAGCAGCTTCGGACTAGCGGGAACCGGGGAGCTGTTTTTT. Amino acids: CASSFGLAGTGELFF. J is TRBJ2-2 and V is TRBV9, with 12 bases fitting TRBD2. This CDR3 is built from 15 residues. The V segment lost 4 bases and the J segment 5 bases; nucleotides outside the gene matches: 3. Germline V CDR1 and CDR2: SGDLS, YYNGEE.

This clone is a singleton in its sample. V usage is TRBV29-1 and J usage is TRBJ2-3; possible D gene TRBD2, 7 bases. Trimming removed 4 bases at V and 1 base at J, with 21 bases between. Germline lookup yields CDR1 SQVTM and CDR2 ANQGSEA. This CDR3 contains 17 residues. CDR3 sequence (DNA): TGCAGCGTTGTGGGGGGCCCGGGCGCGGGAGGCACAGATACGCAGTATTTT. It codes for CSVVGGPGAGGTDTQYF.

The chain recombines TRBV6-5 with TRBJ1-4, with D possibly matching TRBD1 (5 bases). Germline V gene data show CDR1 as MNHEY and CDR2 as SVGAGI. V was cut by 6 bases and J by 4 bases, with 12 bases left in between. This CDR3 contains 14 residues. CDR3 amino acids: CASSPGRSNEKLFF. The CDR3 DNA follows: TGTGCCAGCAGCCCGGGACGGAGTAATGAAAAACTGTTTTTT.

This clone was detected once. The V and J genes are TRBV4-2 and TRBJ1-2, with a tentative D call TRBD1 (5 bases). V was shortened by 0 bases and J by 4 bases, with 15 bases between the two germline ends. This CDR3 contains 16 residues. CDR1 and CDR2 (germline): LGHNA, YNFKEQ. CDR3 DNA sequence: TGTGCCAGCAGCCAAGATTCTCAGACAGCGGTCTATGGCTACACCTTC. This sequence encodes CASSQDSQTAVYGYTF.

This clone was observed a handful of times. This chain uses TRBV15 with TRBJ1-1; 9 nucleotides align to TRBD1. Per germline, CDR1 LNHNV and CDR2 YYDKDF (reference sequence). The CDR3 consists of 16 residues. V was pared by 5 bases and J by 4 bases, with 11 bases of the junction left unmatched. In DNA form, the CDR3 reads TGTGCCACCAGCGCCGCCCTTCTGGGACAGGGCACTGAAGCTTTCTTT. Residues: CATSAALLGQGTEAFF.

Written as DNA, the CDR3 is TGTGCCAGCAGCTTAGCGCCCGGGGTAGGGGGCTATCTGGATGGCTACACCTTC. This sequence encodes CASSLAPGVGGYLDGYTF. The chain joins TRBV7-8 to TRBJ1-2; the match to TRBD1 covers 7 bases. The V and J ends lost 0 bases and 6 bases, in that order; junction bases with no gene match: 16. The CDR3 has 18 residues. The V gene's germline CDR1 is SGHVS and CDR2 FQNEAQ. Full variable domain (remainder filled in from reference TRBV7-8 and TRBJ1-2): GAGVSQSPRYKVAKRGQDVALRCDPISGHVSLFWYQQALGQGPEFLTYFQNEAQLDKSGLPSDRFFAERPEGSVSTLKIQRTQQEDSAVYLCASSLAPGVGGYLDGYTFGSGTRLTVV.

Comment on this clone: This likely stems from a read error, as it lies one base from a far larger clone. The chain combines TRBV11-2 with TRBJ2-7; D ambiguous. CDR3 length: 12 amino acids. CDR1 SGHAT and CDR2 FQNNGV come from the germline V gene. Trimming cost V 5 bases and J 4 bases, with 9 bases left between them. The CDR3 nucleotides read TGTGCCAGCAGCCGGTTGGGTTACGAGCAGTACTTC. This encodes CASSRLGYEQYF.

This clone was counted only a few times. This chain joins TRBV10-3 and TRBJ2-7, with TRBD1 matching 7 bases. The CDR3 runs 12 residues. J was trimmed by 13 bases and V by 2 bases; bases with no gene match: 8. CDR1 is ENHRY and CDR2 is SYGVKD in the germline V gene. The CDR3 reads CAISERGGAEYF. The CDR3 region has the DNA TGTGCCATCAGTGAGCGAGGGGGCGCTGAATACTTC.

J is TRBJ1-6 and V is TRBV28; 9 bases align to TRBD1. The J segment lost 12 bases and the V segment lost 5 bases, leaving 11 bases of the junction unmatched. The CDR3 runs 15 residues. Germline V lookup: CDR1 MDHEN, CDR2 SYDVKM. The CDR3 is CASSPRRDRVEPLHF. The CDR3 DNA sequence: TGTGCCAGCAGTCCGAGGAGGGACAGGGTCGAACCCCTCCACTTT. The entire variable domain, with the rest obtained from reference TRBV28 and TRBJ1-6, is as follows: DVKVTQSSRYLVKRTGEKVFLECVQDMDHENMFWYRQDPGLGLRLIYFSYDVKMKEKGDIPEGYSVSREKKERFSLILESASTNQTSMYLCASSPRRDRVEPLHFGNGTRLTVT.

This clone was picked up many times. Other DNA sequences in the sample encode the same CDR3. V is TRBV30 and J is TRBJ1-5, with D unresolved. This CDR3 contains 12 residues. V was shortened by 1 base and J by 1 base, with 2 bases between the two germline ends. Germline CDR1 and CDR2: GTSNPN and SVGIG (reference sequence). CDR3 bases: TGTGCCTGGAGTGGGAGCAATCAGCCCCAGCATTTT. This translates into CAWSGSNQPQHF.